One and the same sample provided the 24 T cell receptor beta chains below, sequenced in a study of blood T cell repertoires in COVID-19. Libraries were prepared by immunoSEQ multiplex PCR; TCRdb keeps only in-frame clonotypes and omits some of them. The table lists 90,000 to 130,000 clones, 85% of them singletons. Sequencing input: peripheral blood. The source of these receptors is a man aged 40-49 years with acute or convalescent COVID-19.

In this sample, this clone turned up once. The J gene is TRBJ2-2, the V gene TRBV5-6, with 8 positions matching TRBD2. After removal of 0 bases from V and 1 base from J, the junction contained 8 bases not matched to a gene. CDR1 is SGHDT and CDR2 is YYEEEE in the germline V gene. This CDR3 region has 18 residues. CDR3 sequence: CASSLGAGRGLNTGELFF. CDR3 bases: TGTGCCAGCAGCTTGGGGGCCGGGAGGGGCTTGAACACCGGGGAGCTGTTTTTT.

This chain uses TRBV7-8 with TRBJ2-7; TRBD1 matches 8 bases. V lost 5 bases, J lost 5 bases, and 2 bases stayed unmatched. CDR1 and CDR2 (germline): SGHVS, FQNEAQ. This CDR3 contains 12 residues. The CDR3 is CASSPDRDEQYF. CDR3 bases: TGTGCCAGCAGCCCGGACAGGGACGAGCAGTACTTC.

CDR3: CASSSRCGAHNEQFF. CDR3 nucleotides: TGTGCCAGCAGCTCCCGGTGTGGGGCCCACAATGAGCAGTTCTTC. The chain has TRBV7-2 and TRBJ2-1; a possible D gene is TRBD1 (5 bases). This CDR3 comprises 15 residues. V lost 4 bases and J 5 bases, leaving 15 bases between the germline ends. The germline CDR1 and CDR2 sequences are SGHTA and FQGNSA.

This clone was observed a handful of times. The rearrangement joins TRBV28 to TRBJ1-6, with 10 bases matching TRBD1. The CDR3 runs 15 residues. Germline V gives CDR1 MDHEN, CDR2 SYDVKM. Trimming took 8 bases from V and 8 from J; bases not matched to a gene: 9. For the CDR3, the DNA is TGTGCCAGCGGCTCGACAGGGGGCTTTGATTCACCCCTCCACTTT. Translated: CASGSTGGFDSPLHF.

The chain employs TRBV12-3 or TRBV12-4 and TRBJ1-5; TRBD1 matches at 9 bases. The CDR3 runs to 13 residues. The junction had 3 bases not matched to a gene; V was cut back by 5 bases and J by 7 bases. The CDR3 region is CASSGQGKQPQHF. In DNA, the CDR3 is TGTGCCAGCAGTGGACAGGGGAAACAGCCCCAGCATTTT.

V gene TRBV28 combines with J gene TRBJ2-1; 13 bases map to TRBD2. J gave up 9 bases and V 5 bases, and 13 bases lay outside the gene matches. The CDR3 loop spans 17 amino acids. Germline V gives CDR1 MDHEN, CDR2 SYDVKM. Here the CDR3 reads CASSNPRTSGRGGEQFF. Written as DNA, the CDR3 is TGTGCCAGCAGTAACCCCCGGACTAGCGGGAGAGGGGGTGAGCAGTTCTTC.

In DNA, the CDR3 is TGCGCCAGCAGTGAGGGCCCGACGGGATATAGTGACGAGCAGTACTTC. Translation: CASSEGPTGYSDEQYF. The V call is TRBV10-1, the J call TRBJ2-7; D possibly corresponds to TRBD2 (5 bases). Deletions cut 2 bases from V and 5 bases from J, with 19 bases between. CDR3 length: 16 amino acids. The germline CDR1 and CDR2 sequences are WNHNN and SYGVQD (reference sequence).

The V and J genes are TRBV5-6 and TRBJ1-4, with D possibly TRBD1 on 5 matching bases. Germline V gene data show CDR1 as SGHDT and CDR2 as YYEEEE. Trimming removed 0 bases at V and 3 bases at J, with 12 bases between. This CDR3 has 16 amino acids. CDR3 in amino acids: CASSLAGRLSNEKLFF. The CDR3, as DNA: TGTGCCAGCAGCTTGGCAGGGCGTTTATCTAATGAAAAACTGTTTTTT.

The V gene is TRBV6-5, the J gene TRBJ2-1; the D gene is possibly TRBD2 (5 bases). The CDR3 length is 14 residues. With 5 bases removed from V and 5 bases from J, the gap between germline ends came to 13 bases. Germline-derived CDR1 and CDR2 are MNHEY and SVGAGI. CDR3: CASSTPGENNEQFF. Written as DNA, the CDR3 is TGTGCCAGCAGTACCCCCGGGGAGAACAATGAGCAGTTCTTC.

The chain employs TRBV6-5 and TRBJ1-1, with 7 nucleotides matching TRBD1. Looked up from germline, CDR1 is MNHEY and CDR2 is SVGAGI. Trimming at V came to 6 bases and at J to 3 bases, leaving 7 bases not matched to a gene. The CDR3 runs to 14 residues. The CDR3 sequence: CASRPGTVDTEAFF. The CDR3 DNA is TGTGCCAGCAGGCCTGGGACAGTGGACACTGAAGCTTTCTTT.

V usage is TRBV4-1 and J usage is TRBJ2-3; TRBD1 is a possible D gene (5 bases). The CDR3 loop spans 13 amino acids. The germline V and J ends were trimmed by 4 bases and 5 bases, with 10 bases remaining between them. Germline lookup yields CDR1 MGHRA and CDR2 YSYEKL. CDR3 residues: CASSRPGIDTQYF. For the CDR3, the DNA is TGCGCCAGCAGCCGTCCAGGGATAGATACGCAGTATTTT.

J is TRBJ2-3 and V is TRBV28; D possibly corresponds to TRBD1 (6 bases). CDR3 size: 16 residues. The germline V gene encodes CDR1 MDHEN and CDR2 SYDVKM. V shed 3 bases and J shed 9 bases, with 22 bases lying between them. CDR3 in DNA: TGTGCCAGCAGTTTTTCTTATACAGGGATCCAAGCCACGCAGTATTTT. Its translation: CASSFSYTGIQATQYF.

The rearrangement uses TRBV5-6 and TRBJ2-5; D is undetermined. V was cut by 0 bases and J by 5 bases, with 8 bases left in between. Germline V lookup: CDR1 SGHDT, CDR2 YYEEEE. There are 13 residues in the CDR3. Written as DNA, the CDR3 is TGTGCCAGCAGCTTGGCCCCTCCGGAGACCCAGTACTTC. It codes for CASSLAPPETQYF.

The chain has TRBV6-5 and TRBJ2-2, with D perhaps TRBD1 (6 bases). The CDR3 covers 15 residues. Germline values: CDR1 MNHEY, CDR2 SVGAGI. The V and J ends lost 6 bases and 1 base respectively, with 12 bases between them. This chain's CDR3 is CASSTPGQNTGELFF. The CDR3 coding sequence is TGTGCCAGCAGCACTCCGGGACAGAACACCGGGGAGCTGTTTTTT.

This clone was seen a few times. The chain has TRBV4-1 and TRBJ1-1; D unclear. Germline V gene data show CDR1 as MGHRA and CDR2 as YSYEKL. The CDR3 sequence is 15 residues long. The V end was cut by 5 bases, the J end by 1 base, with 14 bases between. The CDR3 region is CASSFSEGRNTEAFF. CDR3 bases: TGCGCCAGCAGCTTCTCCGAGGGAAGGAACACTGAAGCTTTCTTT.

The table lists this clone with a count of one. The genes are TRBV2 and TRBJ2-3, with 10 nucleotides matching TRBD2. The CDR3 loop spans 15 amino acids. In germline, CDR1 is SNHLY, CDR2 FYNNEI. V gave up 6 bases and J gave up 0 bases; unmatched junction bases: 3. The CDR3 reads CASRGLAVSTDTQYF. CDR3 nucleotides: TGTGCCAGCAGAGGACTAGCGGTTAGCACAGATACGCAGTATTTT.

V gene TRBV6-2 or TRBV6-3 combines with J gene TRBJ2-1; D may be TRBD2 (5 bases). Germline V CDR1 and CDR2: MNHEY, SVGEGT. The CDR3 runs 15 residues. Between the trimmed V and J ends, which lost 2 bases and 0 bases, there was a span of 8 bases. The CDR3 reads CASSYHTSSYNEQFF. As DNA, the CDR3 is TGTGCCAGCAGTTACCACACTAGCTCCTACAATGAGCAGTTCTTC.

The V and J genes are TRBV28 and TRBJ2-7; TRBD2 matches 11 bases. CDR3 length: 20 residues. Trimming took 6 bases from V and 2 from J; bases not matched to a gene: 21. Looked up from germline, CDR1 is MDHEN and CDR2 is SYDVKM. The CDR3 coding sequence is TGTGCCAGCAGCTCCACTTTTCCGGGACTAGCGGCACTTAAGGCCTACGAGCAGTACTTC. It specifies CASSSTFPGLAALKAYEQYF. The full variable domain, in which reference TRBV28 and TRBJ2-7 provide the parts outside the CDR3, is DVKVTQSSRYLVKRTGEKVFLECVQDMDHENMFWYRQDPGLGLRLIYFSYDVKMKEKGDIPEGYSVSREKKERFSLILESASTNQTSMYLCASSSTFPGLAALKAYEQYFGPGTRLTVT.

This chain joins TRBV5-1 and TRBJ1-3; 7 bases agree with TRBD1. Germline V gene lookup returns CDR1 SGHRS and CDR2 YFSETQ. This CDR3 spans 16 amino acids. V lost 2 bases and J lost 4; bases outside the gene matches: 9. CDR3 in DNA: TGCGCCAGCAGCTTCGGAGGAGGGGGCTCCGGAAACACCATATATTTT. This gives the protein CASSFGGGGSGNTIYF.

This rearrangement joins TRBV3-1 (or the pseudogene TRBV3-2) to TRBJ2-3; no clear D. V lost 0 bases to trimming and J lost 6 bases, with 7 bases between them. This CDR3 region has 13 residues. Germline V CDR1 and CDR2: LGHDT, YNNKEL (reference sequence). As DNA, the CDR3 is TGTGCCAGCAGCCAAGATAGGCGGGATACGCAGTATTTT. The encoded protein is CASSQDRRDTQYF.

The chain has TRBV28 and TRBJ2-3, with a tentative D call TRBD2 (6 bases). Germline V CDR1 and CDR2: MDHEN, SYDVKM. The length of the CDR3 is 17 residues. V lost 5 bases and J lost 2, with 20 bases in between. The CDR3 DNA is TGTGCCAGCAGTCCAGGGTGGGGGGTGCAGAACACAGATACGCAGTATTTT. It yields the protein CASSPGWGVQNTDTQYF.

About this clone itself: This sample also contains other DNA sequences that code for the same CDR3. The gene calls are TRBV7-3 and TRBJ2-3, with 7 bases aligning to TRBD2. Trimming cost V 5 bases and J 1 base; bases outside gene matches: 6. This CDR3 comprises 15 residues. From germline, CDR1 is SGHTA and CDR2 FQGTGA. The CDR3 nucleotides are TGTGCCAGCAGCCCCCTGGGAGGGGGCACAGATACGCAGTATTTT. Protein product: CASSPLGGGTDTQYF.

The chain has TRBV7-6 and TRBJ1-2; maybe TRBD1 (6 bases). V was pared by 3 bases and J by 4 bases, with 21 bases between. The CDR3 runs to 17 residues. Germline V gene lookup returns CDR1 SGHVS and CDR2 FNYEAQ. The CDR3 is CASSLAPDRSASYGYTF. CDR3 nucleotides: TGTGCCAGCAGCTTGGCTCCAGACAGGTCTGCCAGCTATGGCTACACCTTC.

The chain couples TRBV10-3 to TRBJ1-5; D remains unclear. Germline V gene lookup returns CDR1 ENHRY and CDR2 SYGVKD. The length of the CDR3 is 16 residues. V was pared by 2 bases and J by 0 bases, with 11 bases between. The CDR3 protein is CAISEVHLNSNQPQHF. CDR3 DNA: TGTGCCATCAGTGAGGTACATCTTAATAGCAATCAGCCCCAGCATTTT.